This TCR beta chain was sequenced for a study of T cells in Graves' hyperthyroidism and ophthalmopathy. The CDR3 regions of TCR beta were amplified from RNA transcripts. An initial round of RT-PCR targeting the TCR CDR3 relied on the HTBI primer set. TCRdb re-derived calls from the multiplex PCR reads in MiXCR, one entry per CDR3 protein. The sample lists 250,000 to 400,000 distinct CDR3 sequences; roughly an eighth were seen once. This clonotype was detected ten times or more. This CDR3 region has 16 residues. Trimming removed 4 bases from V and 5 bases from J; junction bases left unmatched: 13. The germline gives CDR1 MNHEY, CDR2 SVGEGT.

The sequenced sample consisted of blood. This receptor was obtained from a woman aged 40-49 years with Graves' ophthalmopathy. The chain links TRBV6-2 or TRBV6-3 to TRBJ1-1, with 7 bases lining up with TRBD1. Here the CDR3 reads CASSSPRQGLRTEAFF. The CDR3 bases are TGTGCCAGCAGTTCCCCAAGACAGGGTCTTAGGACTGAAGCTTTCTTT.